The present TCR beta chain was sequenced within a study of blood T cell repertoires in COVID-19. Study-level information: The United States, Italy and Spain provided the acute and convalescent COVID-19 samples. T cells, B-cell-depleted T cells, or PBMCs provided the cDNA or gDNA that served as material.

Per germline, CDR1 SNHLY and CDR2 FYNNEI. The CDR3 totals 14 residues. V was pared by 0 bases and J by 4 bases, with 10 bases between. Original handling: By means of reference gene primer amplification, nucleated cell counts were estimated. The assay was immunoSEQ multiplex PCR, and TCRdb's table has in-frame clones only and misses some. The V and J calls and clone size come from that table; D and trimming were worked out from the DNA. Among roughly 300,000 clones, approximately 91% were seen once, and the ten largest hold about 8.6%. Sequencing was performed on peripheral blood. This TCR was sampled from a man aged 18-30 years with active or convalescent COVID-19. The chain employs TRBV2 and TRBJ2-7, with D perhaps TRBD1 (6 bases). CDR3: CASSEANRAYEQYF. The CDR3 coding sequence is TGTGCCAGCAGTGAAGCGAACAGGGCTTACGAGCAGTACTTC.